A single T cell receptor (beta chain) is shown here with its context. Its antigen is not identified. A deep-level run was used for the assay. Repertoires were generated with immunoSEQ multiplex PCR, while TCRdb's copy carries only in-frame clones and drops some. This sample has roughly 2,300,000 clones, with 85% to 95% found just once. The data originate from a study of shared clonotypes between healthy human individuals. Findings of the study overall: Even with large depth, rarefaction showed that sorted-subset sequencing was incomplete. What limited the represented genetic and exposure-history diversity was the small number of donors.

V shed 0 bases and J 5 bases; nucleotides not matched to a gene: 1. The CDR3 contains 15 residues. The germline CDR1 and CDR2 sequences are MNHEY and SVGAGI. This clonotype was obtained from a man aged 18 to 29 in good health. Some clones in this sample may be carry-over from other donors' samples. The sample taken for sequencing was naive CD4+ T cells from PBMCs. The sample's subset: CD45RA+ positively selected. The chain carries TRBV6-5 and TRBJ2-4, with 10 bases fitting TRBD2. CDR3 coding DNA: TGTGCCAGCAGTTACTCAGCGGGAGGGCAAAACATTCAGTACTTC. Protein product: CASSYSAGGQNIQYF.